Listed below are T cell receptor beta chains from one sample, sequenced in a study of cytomegalovirus exposure and HLA in healthy donors. Clones were sequenced by immunoSEQ multiplex PCR, and TCRdb holds only the in-frame ones, with some missing. The data show some 140,000 clones, with around four fifths seen just once and 1.4% held by the top ten. Input material: PBMCs. All receptors come from a woman between 25 and 40 years old in good health and CMV-seronegative. CDR3s include the opening cysteine and the closing phenylalanine or tryptophan. D genes are given only for firm matches. The size of a clone is reported for some rows only, either as once, few or many, or as a class for expanded clones.

clone_size,j_call,d_call,v_call,cdr3_nt,cdr3_aa
once,TRBJ1-1,TRBD1,TRBV6-5,TGTGCCAGCAGAGCGACAGGGGCGAACACTGAAGCTTTCTTT,CASRATGANTEAFF
NA,TRBJ1-1,TRBD1,TRBV29-1,TGCAGCGTGGGATCCGGGACAGGGACAACGGCTTTCTTT,CSVGSGTGTTAFF
NA,TRBJ2-3,TRBD1,TRBV5-1,TGCGCCAGCAGCGAGGACAGGGGAACGCAGTATTTT,CASSEDRGTQYF
NA,TRBJ1-5,TRBD1,TRBV29-1,TGCAGCGTCCAGGGGGCGAGCAATCAGCCCCAGCATTTT,CSVQGASNQPQHF
once,TRBJ2-2,NA,TRBV4-3,TGCGCCAGCAGCCAAGAGCGTCCGGCGAACACCGGGGAGCTGTTTTTT,CASSQERPANTGELFF
NA,TRBJ1-3,NA,TRBV28,TGTGCCAGCACCACGGGGGGGCGCTCTGGAAACACCATATATTTT,CASTTGGRSGNTIYF
NA,TRBJ1-1,NA,TRBV19,TGTGCCAGTAGTATCAGCGGTCTAAGGACTGAAGCTTTCTTT,CASSISGLRTEAFF
NA,TRBJ1-1,NA,TRBV5-1,TGCGCCAGCAGCCAGGACCGGACAAAAGCTTTCTTT,CASSQDRTKAFF
NA,TRBJ2-3,TRBD1,TRBV5-1,TGCGCCAGCAGCCTTAACAGGGGTTCCACAGATACGCAGTATTTT,CASSLNRGSTDTQYF
NA,TRBJ2-4,TRBD1,TRBV4-3,TGCGCCAGCAGCCTCGCACAGGGGGCCAAAAACATTCAGTACTTC,CASSLAQGAKNIQYF
NA,TRBJ1-6,TRBD1,TRBV5-4,TGTGCCAGCAGCTCGAACAGGGGTGCTAATTCACCCCTCCACTTT,CASSSNRGANSPLHF
few,TRBJ1-2,NA,TRBV5-6,TGTGCCAGCAGCTTGGGCGCGACTTCCAATGGCTACACCTTC,CASSLGATSNGYTF
NA,TRBJ1-1,NA,TRBV4-2,TGTGCCAGCAGCCAAGTTAGAGGGAACACTGAAGCTTTCTTT,CASSQVRGNTEAFF
NA,TRBJ1-2,TRBD1,TRBV7-6,TGTGCCAGCAGCTTAGGACCGGGACAGGGGGTGTACTATGGCTACACCTTC,CASSLGPGQGVYYGYTF
NA,TRBJ2-5,NA,TRBV5-1,TGCGCCAGCAGCCCGATGAGAGGGGGCCAAGAGACCCAGTACTTC,CASSPMRGGQETQYF
NA,TRBJ1-2,NA,TRBV7-8,TGTGCCAGCAGTTCGCTACAGAGTGACCATATCAACTATGGCTACACCTTC,CASSSLQSDHINYGYTF
NA,TRBJ2-3,TRBD2,TRBV5-1,TGCGCCAGCAGCTTGGTGGGGGGGGGTGAAGATACGCAGTATTTT,CASSLVGGGEDTQYF
NA,TRBJ1-2,NA,TRBV7-9,TGTGCCAGCAGCTTAGGGGAGGGCTCAGTATATGGCTACACCTTC,CASSLGEGSVYGYTF
few,TRBJ2-7,NA,TRBV4-3,TGCGCCAGCAGCCAGGGGAGGATCTCCTACGAGCAGTACTTC,CASSQGRISYEQYF
few,TRBJ1-6,TRBD1,TRBV9,TGTGCCAGCAGCCGGTCCGGACAGGAGAATTCACCCCTCCACTTT,CASSRSGQENSPLHF
NA,TRBJ2-2,TRBD2,TRBV6-4,TGTGCCAGCAGCCGACTAGCGGGGGACCTCACCGGGGAGCTGTTTTTT,CASSRLAGDLTGELFF
NA,TRBJ2-7,TRBD2,TRBV7-9,TGTGCCAGCAGCTTCATCCCCGCAGCGGGGGCTCCCTACGAGCAGTACTTC,CASSFIPAAGAPYEQYF
few,TRBJ1-1,NA,TRBV7-2,TGTGCCAGCAGCTTAGATACAGTTGTGAACACTGAAGCTTTCTTT,CASSLDTVVNTEAFF
NA,TRBJ2-7,NA,TRBV5-6,TGTGCCAGCAGCTTGGTCGGACAGCCCTACGAGCAGTACTTC,CASSLVGQPYEQYF
NA,TRBJ1-1,NA,TRBV27,TGTGCCAGCAGTCTGGACAGTTACACTGAAGCTTTCTTT,CASSLDSYTEAFF
NA,TRBJ2-5,NA,TRBV28,TGTGCCAGCAGTTCCCCAGGGACTTCCGTGATCGCGACCCAGTACTTC,CASSSPGTSVIATQYF
NA,TRBJ1-5,TRBD1,TRBV6-6,TGTGCCAGCAGTTTAGGCACAGGGGGGGGCAATCAGCCCCAGCATTTT,CASSLGTGGGNQPQHF
NA,TRBJ1-2,TRBD1,TRBV28,TGTGCCAGCAGTTCCGGGACAGGGCCAGGCTACACCTTC,CASSSGTGPGYTF
NA,TRBJ1-5,TRBD1,TRBV15,TGTGCCACCAGCAGGACAGGGGAGCAACCCCAGCATTTT,CATSRTGEQPQHF
few,TRBJ2-1,TRBD2,TRBV5-6,TGTGCCAGCAGCGGTCAGCGGGGCCGTGTGGATGAGCAGTTCTTC,CASSGQRGRVDEQFF
NA,TRBJ2-1,NA,TRBV9,TGTGCCAGCAGCGTAGGCGGTCTTACCTACAATGAGCAGTTCTTC,CASSVGGLTYNEQFF
NA,TRBJ2-5,NA,TRBV7-2,TGTGCCAGCAGCCCTCAAAGCGCCGGAGAGACCCAGTACTTC,CASSPQSAGETQYF
NA,TRBJ2-5,TRBD1,TRBV18,TGTGCCAGCTCACCGTTTAACAGGGGGCTGAGAGAGACCCAGTACTTC,CASSPFNRGLRETQYF
NA,TRBJ1-4,NA,TRBV14,TGTGCCAGCAGCCAAGATGGGCAGGGTGGGTGGGATGAAAAACTGTTTTTT,CASSQDGQGGWDEKLFF
NA,TRBJ2-3,TRBD1,TRBV6-1,TGTGCCAGCAAAGAACAGGGGGCTGCGGCAGATACGCAGTATTTT,CASKEQGAAADTQYF
NA,TRBJ1-6,TRBD1,TRBV27,TGTGCCAGCAGTTTAGGGGGACAGGGCTATAATTCACCCCTCCACTTT,CASSLGGQGYNSPLHF
NA,TRBJ2-1,TRBD2,TRBV7-9,TGTGCCAGCAGCCCGGGACTAGTGGATTTGGATGAGCAGTTCTTC,CASSPGLVDLDEQFF
many,TRBJ2-2,NA,TRBV11-3,TGTGCCAGCAGCTCCCCCTACACCGGGGAGCTGTTTTTT,CASSSPYTGELFF
NA,TRBJ1-5,NA,TRBV5-8,TGTGCCAGCAGCTTACGGGGTCAGCCCCAGCATTTT,CASSLRGQPQHF
few,TRBJ1-2,TRBD1,TRBV19,TGTGCCAGTAGAAGGGACAGGGGGCACTATGGCTACACCTTC,CASRRDRGHYGYTF
NA,TRBJ2-7,TRBD2,TRBV5-4,TGTGCCAGCAGCTTGGTTCTCAGGGAGGGGTCTAGGTCCTACGAGCAGTACTTC,CASSLVLREGSRSYEQYF
NA,TRBJ1-2,TRBD1,TRBV19,TGTGCCAGTAGTCCGAGGGGGACAGGAGACGTGAGGAACTATGGCTACACCTTC,CASSPRGTGDVRNYGYTF
NA,TRBJ2-4,NA,TRBV2,TGTGCCAGCAGTGGATCAAAACTAGTGAAACAGTACTTC,CASSGSKLVKQYF
NA,TRBJ2-7,TRBD1,TRBV4-2,TGTGCCAGCAGCCCCCCCGGACAGGGAACAGGGTCCTACGAGCAGTACTTC,CASSPPGQGTGSYEQYF
NA,TRBJ2-7,NA,TRBV20-1,TGCAGTGCCTATAGCACCTACGAGCAGTACTTC,CSAYSTYEQYF
NA,TRBJ1-1,NA,TRBV6-5,TGTGCCAGCAGCCGTGGTAACTCGAACACTGAAGCTTTCTTT,CASSRGNSNTEAFF
NA,TRBJ2-7,TRBD1,TRBV7-9,TGTGCCAGCAGCCCACGCCCGGGACAGGGGCCCTACGAGCAGTACTTC,CASSPRPGQGPYEQYF
few,TRBJ2-7,TRBD1,TRBV5-1,TGCGCCAGCAGCCAGGGACAGGGGCTCGAGCAGTACTTC,CASSQGQGLEQYF
once,TRBJ2-3,NA,TRBV7-2,TGTGCCAGCAGCTTAGTCAGGGGATCAGATACGCAGTATTTT,CASSLVRGSDTQYF
few,TRBJ2-7,NA,TRBV9,TGTGCCAGCAGCGTTGAAATGCAGGCCCCCTACGAGCAGTACTTC,CASSVEMQAPYEQYF
once,TRBJ1-3,NA,TRBV4-1,TGCGCCAGCAGCCAAGATAGCCCCGGCGGTTCCTCTGGAAACACCATATATTTT,CASSQDSPGGSSGNTIYF